This TCR beta chain was recorded in a study of blood T cell repertoires in COVID-19. Study in general: Some COVID-19 samples were acute and others convalescent; all came from the United States, Italy and Spain. T cells, B-cell-depleted T cells, or PBMCs provided the cDNA or gDNA that served as material.

Losses at the gene ends were 5 bases for V and 3 bases for J; bases not matched to a gene: 7. The CDR3 has 15 amino acids. Germline CDR1 and CDR2: SGHTA and FQGTGA. Source study methods: Nucleated cell number was recorded as an estimate derived from reference gene primer amplification. The repertoire was sequenced with immunoSEQ multiplex PCR; TCRdb's copy has only in-frame clones and lacks some. V and J calls and clone size come straight from that table; D and trimming were deduced from the DNA. The sample lists under 300,000 clones; 65% to 85% were seen once. The receptor was derived from a woman aged 40 to 49 with active or convalescent COVID-19. Sequencing was carried out using peripheral blood. V and J are TRBV7-3 and TRBJ2-1; TRBD1 matches at 7 bases. The CDR3 sequence is CASSTRQGNYNEQFF. In nucleotides, the CDR3 is TGTGCCAGCAGCACCCGACAGGGAAACTACAATGAGCAGTTCTTC.